Listed below are T cell receptor beta chains from one sample, sequenced in a study of T cell responses to AZD1222 COVID-19 vaccine. Assay used: immunoSEQ multiplex PCR; TCRdb lists only in-frame clones, some missing. In the table there are around 120,000 clones, 90% of which are singletons. The material sequenced was peripheral blood, taken on day 0 of AZD1222 vaccination. The receptors here all came from an adult in good health. The CDR3 runs from the conserved cysteine through the conserved F or W. D genes are given only for firm matches. Size is stated for part of the rows, as once, few or many counts, or as a class when the clone is expanded.

D gene	V gene	CDR3 length	clone size	J gene	CDR3 DNA	CDR3 protein
TRBD1	TRBV12-3/TRBV12-4	12	-	TRBJ1-1	TGTGCCAGCAGATACCGGGACAGTGAAGCTTTCTTT	CASRYRDSEAFF
-	TRBV11-3	13	once	TRBJ2-1	TGTGCCAGCAGCCCCGGGCCTTACAATGAGCAGTTCTTC	CASSPGPYNEQFF
TRBD2	TRBV5-1	13	-	TRBJ2-7	TGCGCCAGCCGGGACTATCCTTCGGGGGAGCAGTACTTC	CASRDYPSGEQYF
TRBD1	TRBV18	14	-	TRBJ1-4	TGTGCCAGCTCACCGGGACAGGGAAATGAAAAACTGTTTTTT	CASSPGQGNEKLFF
-	TRBV21-1	13	-	TRBJ2-2	TGTGCCAGCAGGAGGGCGGGTACCGGGGAGCTGTTTTTT	CASRRAGTGELFF
TRBD2	TRBV27	18	-	TRBJ2-7	TGTGCCAGCAGACCCAGACTAGCGGGAGGGGCCCCCTCCTACGAGCAGTACTTC	CASRPRLAGGAPSYEQYF
-	TRBV2	13	once	TRBJ2-3	TGTGCCAGCAGTGAGGAGTTCACAGATACGCAGTATTTT	CASSEEFTDTQYF
TRBD1	TRBV18	15	-	TRBJ1-1	TGTGCCAGCTCACCACAGGGACAGGGGGACACTGAAGCTTTCTTT	CASSPQGQGDTEAFF
-	TRBV28	22	-	TRBJ2-7	TGTGCCAGCAGTTTCTCGTTCCGGGAGGGGGCAATGGGAGCGGGAGTTAACTACGAGCAGTACTTC	CASSFSFREGAMGAGVNYEQYF
-	TRBV11-3	14	-	TRBJ2-7	TGTGCCAGCAGCCGAGGGGGGGCAGTTTACGAGCAGTACTTC	CASSRGGAVYEQYF
-	TRBV2	14	-	TRBJ2-1	TGTGCCAGCAACCTCAGCGGGCCACGCGGTGAGCAGTTCTTC	CASNLSGPRGEQFF
TRBD1	TRBV5-1	14	-	TRBJ1-4	TGCGCCAGCAGCTTAACAGGGGGCGGTGGAAAACTGTTTTTT	CASSLTGGGGKLFF
-	TRBV5-5	14	-	TRBJ1-3	TGTGCCAGCAGCTTGGGGACCGCTGGAAACACCATATATTTT	CASSLGTAGNTIYF
-	TRBV28	18	-	TRBJ2-6	TGTGCCAGCTTAGGGAGGACAGGACACCACTCTGGGGCCAACGTCCTGACTTTC	CASLGRTGHHSGANVLTF
TRBD2	TRBV11-3	16	-	TRBJ2-3	TGTGCCAGCAGCCGAGGGACTAGCGGGAGCACAGATACGCAGTATTTT	CASSRGTSGSTDTQYF
TRBD1	TRBV28	16	-	TRBJ2-6	TGTGCCAGCAGTGAAGACAGGGGGTCTGGGGCCAACGTCCTGACTTTC	CASSEDRGSGANVLTF
-	TRBV19	16	-	TRBJ1-5	TGTGCCAGTTCCCCGCGGAGGGTGCCTGGCAATCAGCCCCAGCATTTT	CASSPRRVPGNQPQHF
-	TRBV6-5	12	-	TRBJ2-1	TGTGCCAGCAGGCCCCTCACGGGGGAGCAGTTCTTC	CASRPLTGEQFF
-	TRBV28	12	-	TRBJ2-7	TGTGCCAGCAGTTTAGACAGGTACGAGCAGTACTTC	CASSLDRYEQYF
-	TRBV6-5	15	-	TRBJ2-7	TGTGCCAGCACCAGACAGAATATCCCCTCCTACGAGCAGTACTTC	CASTRQNIPSYEQYF
-	TRBV18	14	once	TRBJ1-1	TGTGCCAGCTCACCCGTAGCCCAATCCACTGAAGCTTTCTTT	CASSPVAQSTEAFF
-	TRBV11-2	16	-	TRBJ2-1	TGTGCCAGCAGCTTAATTAGCGGAAGCTCCTACAATGAGCAGTTCTTC	CASSLISGSSYNEQFF
TRBD1	TRBV28	14	-	TRBJ2-7	TGTGCCAGCGACTCCGGGACAGGGGCCTACGAGCAGTACTTC	CASDSGTGAYEQYF
TRBD2	TRBV7-9	16	-	TRBJ2-7	TGTGCCAGCAGCTTAGAGGGGGTAGCGGGACACTACGAGCAGTACTTC	CASSLEGVAGHYEQYF
-	TRBV5-1	14	-	TRBJ2-3	TGCGCCAGCAGGGAAGGCGAGAGCACAGATACGCAGTATTTT	CASREGESTDTQYF
-	TRBV28	14	-	TRBJ2-3	TGTGCCGCGAAAGGCTGGGGGAGCACAGATACGCAGTATTTT	CAAKGWGSTDTQYF
-	TRBV14	20	-	TRBJ2-1	TGTGCCAGCAGCCAAGAACGGTACAGGGCTTGGCTCTCCAGGTACAATGAGCAGTTCTTC	CASSQERYRAWLSRYNEQFF
-	TRBV19	12	-	TRBJ1-1	TGTGCCAGTAGTTGGTGGAACACTGAAGCTTTCTTT	CASSWWNTEAFF
-	TRBV6-5	14	few	TRBJ1-1	TGTGCCAGCAGTATTATTCGGGGGGACACTGAAGCTTTCTTT	CASSIIRGDTEAFF
-	TRBV27	14	-	TRBJ2-5	TGTGCCAGCAGTCCACTACGGGGGTCAGAGACCCAGTACTTC	CASSPLRGSETQYF
-	TRBV6-5	13	-	TRBJ2-7	TGTGCCAGCAGTCGACAGGTAACCTACGAGCAGTACTTC	CASSRQVTYEQYF
-	TRBV30	14	once	TRBJ1-4	TGTGCCTGGAGTCGGGCAGGGAAAAATGAAAAACTGTTTTTT	CAWSRAGKNEKLFF
-	TRBV7-9	16	-	TRBJ1-2	TGTGCCAGCAGCCCCCCTCTCCGGCAGGCCAACTATGGCTACACCTTC	CASSPPLRQANYGYTF
-	TRBV5-1	13	-	TRBJ2-7	TGCGCCAGCAGCTTGTACAGCTCCTACGAGCAGTACTTC	CASSLYSSYEQYF
-	TRBV5-4	14	once	TRBJ2-7	TGTGCCAGCAGCCGACCCGGGACCCCATACGAGCAGTACTTC	CASSRPGTPYEQYF
-	TRBV29-1	13	-	TRBJ2-3	TGCAGCGTTGGCGGGCGGGTCACAGATACGCAGTATTTT	CSVGGRVTDTQYF
-	TRBV7-2	14	-	TRBJ1-2	TGTGCCAGCAGCTTCGGCAGTCCCCTCTATGGCTACACCTTC	CASSFGSPLYGYTF
-	TRBV12-3/TRBV12-4	13	-	TRBJ2-7	TGTGCCAGCAGTCCCCGGACCGAAGGCGAGCAGTACTTC	CASSPRTEGEQYF
-	TRBV19	15	-	TRBJ1-1	TGTGCCAGTATCACCCAGGGGTCTGAGAACACTGAAGCTTTCTTT	CASITQGSENTEAFF
-	TRBV6-2/TRBV6-3	14	-	TRBJ2-2	TGTGCCAGCAGTGGTACTGGGGACACCGGGGAGCTGTTTTTT	CASSGTGDTGELFF
-	TRBV5-1	16	-	TRBJ2-3	TGCGCCAGCAGCTTAGGGGACCATACCGGCACAGATACGCAGTATTTT	CASSLGDHTGTDTQYF
-	TRBV6-5	14	once	TRBJ2-3	TGTGCCAGCAGTTACTCGTTTCAGGGTTCGACGCAGTATTTT	CASSYSFQGSTQYF
-	TRBV7-9	13	-	TRBJ2-2	TGTGCCAGCAGCTTCGAGAGGACCGGGGAGCTGTTTTTT	CASSFERTGELFF
-	TRBV20-1	11	few	TRBJ2-5	TGCAGTGCCGAAAACCAAGAGACCCAGTACTTC	CSAENQETQYF
TRBD1	TRBV5-1	15	-	TRBJ1-2	TGCGCCAGCAGCTTGTGGCCCCTAACAGGGGACGGCTACACCTTC	CASSLWPLTGDGYTF
TRBD1	TRBV28	16	-	TRBJ1-5	TGTGCCAGCAGAAAGGGGGGACAGGGGCAAAATCAGCCCCAGCATTTT	CASRKGGQGQNQPQHF
TRBD2	TRBV7-8	12	-	TRBJ2-3	TGTGCCAGCAGTGGACTAGCCCATACGCAGTATTTT	CASSGLAHTQYF
-	TRBV27	15	-	TRBJ1-4	TGTGCCAGTGGGGACTCTTGGGGGAAAATGCAAAAACTGTTTTTT	CASGDSWGKMQKLFF
TRBD1	TRBV6-6	16	-	TRBJ2-3	TGTGCCAGCACTCCCGAGGGACAGGGATTAGCAGATACGCAGTATTTT	CASTPEGQGLADTQYF
TRBD2	TRBV7-6	18	-	TRBJ2-1	TGTGCCAGCAGCTTAGCGGGACTAGCGGGAGACTTCTACAATGAGCAGTTCTTC	CASSLAGLAGDFYNEQFF
TRBD1	TRBV7-8	14	-	TRBJ1-1	TGTGCCAGCAGCTTGGGGACAGCGAACACTGAAGCTTTCTTT	CASSLGTANTEAFF
-	TRBV7-9	14	-	TRBJ1-6	TGTGCCAGCAGCTTGGCATCGTCGGATTCACCCCTCCACTTT	CASSLASSDSPLHF
-	TRBV19	14	-	TRBJ1-2	TGTGCCAGTAGTCCTTCACAGAGTACCTATGGCTACACCTTC	CASSPSQSTYGYTF
-	TRBV4-3	13	-	TRBJ1-1	TGCGCCAGCAGCCAAGGTGCGAACACTGAAGCTTTCTTT	CASSQGANTEAFF
-	TRBV6-2/TRBV6-3	12	-	TRBJ1-2	TGTGCCAGCAGTTACTCAGGTTATGGCTACACCTTC	CASSYSGYGYTF
-	TRBV24-1	13	-	TRBJ2-1	TGTGCCACCAGTGATTGGAGGTACAATGAGCAGTTCTTC	CATSDWRYNEQFF
-	TRBV19	15	-	TRBJ2-2	TGTGCCAGTAGTATAGGACCCGGTAACACCGGGGAGCTGTTTTTT	CASSIGPGNTGELFF
-	TRBV7-2	15	-	TRBJ1-1	TGTGCCAGCAGCTTAGCAGGGCCGACAAACACTGAAGCTTTCTTT	CASSLAGPTNTEAFF
-	TRBV27	16	-	TRBJ2-3	TGTGCCAGCAGATGGCTAGCAGACTTTAGCACAGATACGCAGTATTTT	CASRWLADFSTDTQYF